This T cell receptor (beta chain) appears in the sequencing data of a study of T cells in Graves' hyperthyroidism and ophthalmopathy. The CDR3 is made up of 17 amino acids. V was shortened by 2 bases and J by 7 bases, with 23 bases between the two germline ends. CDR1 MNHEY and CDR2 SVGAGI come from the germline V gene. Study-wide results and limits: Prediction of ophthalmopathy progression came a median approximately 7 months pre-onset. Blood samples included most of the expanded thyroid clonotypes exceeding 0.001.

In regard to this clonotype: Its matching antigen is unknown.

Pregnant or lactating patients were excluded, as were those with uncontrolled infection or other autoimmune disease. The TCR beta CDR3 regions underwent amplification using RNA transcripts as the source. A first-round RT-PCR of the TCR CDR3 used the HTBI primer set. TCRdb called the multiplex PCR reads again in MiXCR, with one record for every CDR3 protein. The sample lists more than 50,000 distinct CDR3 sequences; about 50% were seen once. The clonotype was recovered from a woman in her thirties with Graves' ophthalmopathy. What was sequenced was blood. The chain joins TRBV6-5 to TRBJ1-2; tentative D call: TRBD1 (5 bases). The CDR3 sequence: CASSYKIRDPTAGGYTF. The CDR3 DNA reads TGTGCCAGCAGTTACAAAATCAGGGACCCTACTGCGGGTGGCTACACCTTC.